This T cell receptor (beta chain) stems from a study of shared clonotypes between healthy human individuals. The CDR3 has 14 residues. CDR1 GTSNPN and CDR2 SVGIG come from the germline V gene (reference sequence). The J segment lost 5 bases and the V segment lost 6 bases, leaving 9 bases of the junction unmatched. Clones were sequenced by immunoSEQ multiplex PCR, and TCRdb holds only the in-frame ones, with some missing. The sample has about 820,000 clones, 80% to 95% seen once. Selected positively for CCR7 and CD45RO-negative, naive CD8 cells excluded terminally differentiated effector memory CD45RA+ cells.

The clonotype was recovered from a man aged 25 to 40 in good health. The rearrangement uses TRBV30 and TRBJ2-2; the match to TRBD2 covers 7 bases. Source material: naive CD8+ T cells sorted from blood. CDR3 amino acids: CACSGTWGTGELFF. The CDR3 nucleotides are TGTGCCTGCAGCGGGACCTGGGGTACCGGGGAGCTGTTTTTT.